The 12 T cell receptor beta chains below were found in one sample sequenced in a study of T cell repertoires in cytomegalovirus infection (dated by TCRdb to between 2019 and 2020). The sample was run on an Illumina HiSeq 1500. TCRdb redid the processing of the public reads, applying fastp at Q25 and MiXCR, and retained in-frame beta chains. For every CDR3 protein sequence, its rows merge into one entry that carries the most common genes and DNA. The sample table lists 50,000 to 55,000 distinct CDR3 sequences, roughly 20% of them with a count of one. The biggest ten clones account for 26% of the sample. The label giving this sample's treatment or condition can be read as: in vitro stimulation with specific CMV peptide epitopes to enrich CMV-specific T cells. These receptors lack a known antigen. Sequencing was performed on CD8+ T cells from cultured PBMCs, taken from culture after CMV antigen stimulation. The receptors stem from a human donor in good health (CMV status not recorded). Some clones in this sample may be carry-over from other donors' samples.

V is TRBV12-3 or TRBV12-4 and J is TRBJ2-5; possibly TRBD1 for D (5 bases). The CDR3 extends over 13 amino acids. V lost 7 bases, J lost 1 base, and 10 bases lay in between. CDR3 in amino acids: CASKVGAQETQYF. CDR3 DNA: TGTGCCAGCAAGGTTGGGGCCCAAGAGACCCAGTACTTC.

This clonotype was found a few times. The genes are TRBV7-2 and TRBJ1-1; D remains ambiguous. The CDR3 has 13 residues. Trimming stripped 3 bases from V and 10 bases from J, with 15 bases between. Germline lookup yields CDR1 SGHTA and CDR2 FQGNSA. CDR3 sequence: CASSFTQGRVAFF. CDR3 coding DNA: TGTGCCAGCAGCTTCACTCAAGGGAGGGTAGCTTTCTTT. Full variable domain (rest looked up from reference TRBV7-2 and TRBJ1-1): GAGVSQSPSNKVTEKGKDVELRCDPISGHTALYWYRQSLGQGLEFLIYFQGNSAPDKSGLPSDRFSAERTGGSVSTLTIQRTQQEDSAVYLCASSFTQGRVAFFGQGTRLTVV.

Only a few counts were recorded for this clonotype. This chain links TRBV7-8 with TRBJ2-2; 9 nucleotides align to TRBD2. The CDR3 covers 17 residues. Germline V gives CDR1 SGHVS, CDR2 FQNEAQ. V was clipped by 1 base and J by 0 bases; unmatched bases: 3. The CDR3 reads CASSLGLAAANTGELFF. The CDR3 nucleotides are TGTGCCAGCAGCTTAGGACTAGCGGCAGCGAACACCGGGGAGCTGTTTTTT. The entire variable domain, with the rest obtained from reference TRBV7-8 and TRBJ2-2, is as follows: GAGVSQSPRYKVAKRGQDVALRCDPISGHVSLFWYQQALGQGPEFLTYFQNEAQLDKSGLPSDRFFAERPEGSVSTLKIQRTQQEDSAVYLCASSLGLAAANTGELFFGEGSRLTVL.

The rearrangement links TRBV27 to TRBJ1-5; D unresolved. Germline values: CDR1 MNHEY, CDR2 SMNVEV (reference sequence). The V end lost 6 bases, the J end lost 4 bases, and 10 bases lay between the germline ends. There are 13 residues in the CDR3. DNA of the CDR3: TGTGCCAGCAGATTCGATGGTAATCAGCCCCAGCATTTT. Translating gives CASRFDGNQPQHF.

This clonotype appeared a few times. The V call is TRBV4-1, the J call TRBJ2-1, with a weak D call TRBD2 (6 bases). The CDR3 consists of 16 residues. CDR1 and CDR2 from the germline V gene are MGHRA and YSYEKL. The V end was cut by 0 bases, the J end by 5 bases, with 14 bases between. For the CDR3, the DNA is TGCGCCAGCAGCCAAGATATCGGGAGCTGGAACAATGAGCAGTTCTTC. Amino acids: CASSQDIGSWNNEQFF.

The gene calls are TRBV7-8 and TRBJ1-5; 8 nucleotides match TRBD1. V was clipped by 5 bases and J by 2 bases; unmatched bases: 20. Germline V lookup: CDR1 SGHVS, CDR2 FQNEAQ. This CDR3 is built from 20 residues. The chain's CDR3 is CASSPVGDRRLPRGNQPQHF. CDR3 sequence (DNA): TGTGCCAGCAGCCCGGTCGGGGACAGGAGACTTCCAAGAGGCAATCAGCCCCAGCATTTT.

This chain connects TRBV6-2 or TRBV6-3 to TRBJ2-7, with 7 bases that match TRBD1. The CDR3 is 14 residues long. Trimming cost V 5 bases and J 5 bases; bases outside gene matches: 9. CDR1 MNHEY and CDR2 SVGEGT come from the germline V gene. The CDR3: CASSEDRLSNEQYF. The CDR3 DNA reads as TGTGCCAGCAGTGAGGACAGGCTGTCAAACGAGCAGTACTTC.

This clonotype has at least ten counts. The rearrangement uses TRBV20-1 and TRBJ2-2; the match to TRBD2 covers 12 bases. Trimming removed 3 bases from V and 5 bases from J; junction bases left unmatched: 13. Germline loops: CDR1 DFQATT, CDR2 SNEGSKA (reference sequence). The CDR3 is made up of 18 amino acids. The CDR3 region is CSARSYGLAGYRTGELFF. As DNA, the CDR3 is TGCAGTGCTAGGAGTTACGGACTAGCGGGATATCGAACCGGGGAGCTGTTTTTT.

This clonotype was found a few times. The rearrangement links TRBV12-3 or TRBV12-4 to TRBJ2-1; D may be TRBD2 (5 bases). The V and J ends lost 5 bases and 10 bases respectively, with 18 bases between them. The CDR3 extends over 14 amino acids. DNA for the CDR3: TGTGCCAGCAGTGGAGGACTCCGCCCCAGGGAGCAGTTCTTC. It translates to CASSGGLRPREQFF.

The table lists this clonotype with many counts. The rearrangement links TRBV7-2 to TRBJ1-2; a weak D match, TRBD1 (5 bases). CDR1 is SGHTA and CDR2 is FQGNSA in the germline V gene. The ends were cut back, 7 bases at V and 0 bases at J, with 9 bases in the middle. The CDR3 has 13 residues. The CDR3 DNA reads TGTGCCAGCACCTTGGGACCTAACTATGGCTACACCTTC. Translated, it gives CASTLGPNYGYTF.

The chain couples TRBV28 to TRBJ2-7; D uncertain. CDR3 length equals 15 residues. The germline V gene has CDR1 MDHEN and CDR2 SYDVKM. V was pared by 3 bases and J by 7 bases, with 19 bases between. In nucleotides, the CDR3 is TGTGCCAGCAGTTTTCCAATTACCGAGCTAAAAGAGCAGTACTTC. The encoded protein is CASSFPITELKEQYF.

This clonotype has only a few counts. The chain combines TRBV4-1 with TRBJ1-5; D unclear. Trimming left V 0 bases short and J 5 bases short, with 11 bases between. This CDR3 is 15 amino acids long. Germline V gene data show CDR1 as MGHRA and CDR2 as YSYEKL. The CDR3 bases are TGCGCCAGCAGCCAAGATGACGGATGGGATCAGCCCCAGCATTTT. It translates to CASSQDDGWDQPQHF.